Shown below are 20 T cell receptor beta chains from a single sample sequenced in a study of technical replicates of blood from a few donors. The method was immunoSEQ multiplex PCR; TCRdb's version includes in-frame clones alone and lacks a portion of them. The data show about 100,000 clones, roughly 96% seen once. The sequenced sample consisted of T cells isolated from PBMCs. Every receptor here comes from a human donor in good health.

The chain employs TRBV6-5 and TRBJ1-1; 8 nucleotides match TRBD1. Germline CDR1 and CDR2: MNHEY and SVGAGI. V was pared by 1 base and J by 6 bases, with 7 bases of the junction left unmatched. The CDR3 covers 15 residues. CDR3 sequence reads: CASSYFGTGRSEAFF. DNA for the CDR3: TGTGCCAGCAGTTACTTCGGGACAGGAAGATCTGAAGCTTTCTTT.

The genes are TRBV6-6 and TRBJ2-6; tentatively, D is TRBD1 (5 bases). The CDR3 spans 15 residues. Trimming shortened V by 6 bases and J by 0 bases, and 9 bases separated the two germline ends. CDR1 is MNHNY and CDR2 is SVGAGI in the germline V gene (reference sequence). CDR3 in amino acids: CASRVQVSGANVLTF. CDR3 coding DNA: TGTGCCAGCAGAGTACAGGTCTCTGGGGCCAACGTCCTGACTTTC.

This clone was found once. CDR3 bases: TGTGCCAGCAGCTTAGGCTCGACTAGCGGGAGCTACGAGCAGTACTTC. Protein sequence: CASSLGSTSGSYEQYF. This sequence joins TRBV13 and TRBJ2-7; 12 bases are shared with TRBD2. CDR3 length equals 16 residues. Per the germline V gene, CDR1 is PRHDT and CDR2 is FYEKMQ (reference sequence). Losses at the gene ends were 0 bases for V and 3 bases for J; bases not matched to a gene: 3.

This clone was seen a single time. The chain recombines TRBV5-1 with TRBJ2-1, with 11 bases that match TRBD2. Germline assignment: CDR1 SGHRS and CDR2 YFSETQ. There are 14 residues in the CDR3. Losses at the gene ends were 1 base for V and 7 bases for J; bases not matched to a gene: 1. This CDR3 reads CASSLTSGSNEQFF. CDR3 bases: TGCGCCAGCAGCTTGACTAGCGGGAGTAATGAGCAGTTCTTC. The full variable domain, rest sourced from reference TRBV5-1 and TRBJ2-1, is KAGVTQTPRYLIKTRGQQVTLSCSPISGHRSVSWYQQTPGQGLQFLFEYFSETQRNKGNFPGRFSGRQFSNSRSEMNVSTLELGDSALYLCASSLTSGSNEQFFGPGTRLTVL.

V gene TRBV19 combines with J gene TRBJ1-1; perhaps TRBD1 as D (5 bases). There are 15 residues in the CDR3. Germline CDR1 LNHDA, CDR2 SQIVND (reference sequence). V dropped 4 bases and J dropped 4 bases, with 16 bases sitting between them. This CDR3 is CASSNPWRGGTEAFF. The CDR3, as DNA: TGTGCCAGTAGTAACCCCTGGAGGGGCGGCACTGAAGCTTTCTTT. Full variable domain (outside the CDR3, taken from reference TRBV19 and TRBJ1-1): DGGITQSPKYLFRKEGQNVTLSCEQNLNHDAMYWYRQDPGQGLRLIYYSQIVNDFQKGDIAEGYSVSREKKESFPLTVTSAQKNPTAFYLCASSNPWRGGTEAFFGQGTRLTVV.

This chain connects TRBV7-2 to TRBJ2-7, with 8 bases aligning to TRBD2. V trimming: 5 bases; J trimming: 3 bases; junction bases outside the gene matches: 12. Germline CDR1 reads SGHTA; CDR2 reads FQGNSA. The CDR3 extends over 16 amino acids. The CDR3 loop reads CASSNAVPGLDYEQYF. For the CDR3, the DNA is TGTGCCAGCAGCAACGCAGTACCGGGACTAGACTACGAGCAGTACTTC. Full variable domain (outside the CDR3, taken from reference TRBV7-2 and TRBJ2-7): GAGVSQSPSNKVTEKGKDVELRCDPISGHTALYWYRQSLGQGLEFLIYFQGNSAPDKSGLPSDRFSAERTGGSVSTLTIQRTQQEDSAVYLCASSNAVPGLDYEQYFGPGTRLTVT.

V and J are TRBV5-4 and TRBJ2-3; D is possibly TRBD2 (6 bases). V was pared by 3 bases and J by 6 bases, with 11 bases between. This CDR3 spans 13 amino acids. Germline V gives CDR1 SGHNT, CDR2 YYREEE (reference sequence). In DNA form, the CDR3 reads TGTGCCAGCAGCTCCTTAGCGGTCGATACGCAGTATTTT. Amino acids: CASSSLAVDTQYF.

The gene calls are TRBV13 and TRBJ1-2; maybe TRBD1 (6 bases). The germline V gene encodes CDR1 PRHDT and CDR2 FYEKMQ (reference sequence). V lost 5 bases, J lost 1 base, and 8 bases lay in between. The CDR3 consists of 13 residues. CDR3 nucleotide sequence: TGTGCCAGCAGCCTACAGGGTAACTATGGCTACACCTTC. It is translated as CASSLQGNYGYTF.

This chain joins TRBV13 and TRBJ2-2; a possible D gene is TRBD1 (5 bases). Trimming took 2 bases from V and 6 from J, leaving 19 bases between them. The germline V gene has CDR1 PRHDT and CDR2 FYEKMQ (reference sequence). This CDR3 is built from 17 residues. CDR3 sequence (DNA): TGTGCCAGCAGCTTATGGAAGGGGATCATAGTTCCCGGGGAGCTGTTTTTT. It encodes CASSLWKGIIVPGELFF.

The V gene is TRBV27, the J gene TRBJ2-7; possible D gene TRBD2, 7 bases. CDR3 length equals 12 residues. Germline lookup yields CDR1 MNHEY and CDR2 SMNVEV (reference sequence). CDR3 nucleotides: TGTGCGGCGGGGGCCCAAAGCCACGAGCAGTACTTC. Amino acid sequence: CAAGAQSHEQYF.

The chain joins TRBV28 to TRBJ2-7, with TRBD2 identical over 11 bases. J lost 3 bases, V lost 6 bases, and 7 bases had no gene match. The germline CDR1 and CDR2 sequences are MDHEN and SYDVKM. The CDR3 length is 15 residues. CDR3 loop: CASRPGTSGYYEQYF. The CDR3 DNA follows: TGTGCCAGCAGGCCAGGGACTAGCGGCTACTACGAGCAGTACTTC.

This chain uses TRBV11-2 with TRBJ2-3, with unresolved D. CDR1 is SGHAT, CDR2 FQNNGV, per germline. The germline V and J ends were trimmed by 0 bases and 1 base, with 11 bases remaining between them. The CDR3 is made up of 16 amino acids. CDR3 region: CASSLEWSVGTDTQYF. The CDR3, as DNA: TGTGCCAGCAGCTTAGAGTGGTCAGTGGGCACAGATACGCAGTATTTT.

The chain uses TRBV4-3 and TRBJ2-2; 9 bases map to TRBD1. Trimming removed 0 bases from V and 4 bases from J; junction bases left unmatched: 3. Germline V gives CDR1 LGHNA, CDR2 YSLEER. The CDR3 is made up of 16 amino acids. The CDR3, as DNA: TGCGCCAGCAGCCAAGACCGGGACAGGGTCACCGGGGAGCTGTTTTTT. Its protein is CASSQDRDRVTGELFF.

The V gene is TRBV5-4, the J gene TRBJ1-1; perhaps TRBD1 as D (5 bases). Deletions cut 4 bases from V and 4 bases from J, with 14 bases between. The CDR3 runs 14 residues. CDR1 and CDR2 (germline): SGHNT, YYREEE (reference sequence). CDR3 residues: CASSGGLGGTEAFF. The CDR3 DNA reads TGTGCCAGCAGCGGGGGACTCGGGGGCACTGAAGCTTTCTTT.

The chain joins TRBV7-9 to TRBJ1-1; D unclear. In germline, CDR1 is SEHNR, CDR2 FQNEAQ (reference sequence). This CDR3 region has 14 residues. With 0 bases removed from V and 4 bases from J, the gap between germline ends came to 9 bases. CDR3 loop: CASSLAPGITEAFF. Here the CDR3 DNA reads TGTGCCAGCAGCTTAGCGCCAGGCATCACTGAAGCTTTCTTT.

This chain uses TRBV11-3 with TRBJ2-5; the D gene is possibly TRBD1 (5 bases). Germline lookup yields CDR1 SGHNT and CDR2 YENEEA. V shed 1 base and J shed 1 base, with 10 bases lying between them. This CDR3 spans 15 amino acids. The CDR3 DNA sequence: TGTGCCAGCAGCTTAGCGACAGCCATCCAAGAGACCCAGTACTTC. Its translation is CASSLATAIQETQYF.

V is TRBV6-1 and J is TRBJ2-2; D is perhaps TRBD2 (5 bases). Per germline, CDR1 MNHNS and CDR2 SASEGT. The CDR3 has 14 residues. V lost 8 bases to trimming and J lost 2 bases, with 12 bases between them. The CDR3 bases are TGTGCCAGCTTGTCGGGAACTAACACCGGGGAGCTGTTTTTT. Encoded protein: CASLSGTNTGELFF.

V is TRBV6-5 and J is TRBJ2-7; 10 bases align to TRBD2. The CDR3 length is 14 residues. Trimming removed 6 bases from V and 5 bases from J; junction bases left unmatched: 7. In germline, CDR1 is MNHEY, CDR2 SVGAGI. CDR3 bases: TGTGCCAGCAGCCGCAGCGGGGGGGCCCACGAGCAGTACTTC. Protein product: CASSRSGGAHEQYF.

The gene calls are TRBV6-1 and TRBJ1-2; 8 nucleotides align to TRBD1. Trimming removed 6 bases from V and 3 bases from J; junction bases left unmatched: 6. From germline, CDR1 is MNHNS and CDR2 SASEGT. This CDR3 has 14 amino acids. DNA for the CDR3: TGTGCCAGCAGACGGACAGGGATGGACTATGGCTACACCTTC. Its translation: CASRRTGMDYGYTF.

This chain joins TRBV9 and TRBJ1-2; D not certain. Trimming pared 0 bases from V and 4 bases from J, leaving 13 bases between. The CDR3 covers 15 residues. Germline V CDR1 and CDR2: SGDLS, YYNGEE. CDR3 sequence: CASSVGAGEGYGYTF. CDR3 sequence (DNA): TGTGCCAGCAGCGTAGGCGCCGGGGAGGGCTATGGCTACACCTTC.